This paragraph covers one T cell receptor beta chain sequence. This sample stems from a study of T-cell memory formation after mild COVID-19. TCRdb called the 5' RACE reads again in MiXCR, with one record for every CDR3 protein. This table has roughly 450,000 distinct CDR3 sequences, more than 15% appearing once. From germline, CDR1 is DFQATT and CDR2 SNEGSKA (reference sequence). V gave up 0 bases and J gave up 7 bases, with 15 bases separating them. CDR3 length: 15 amino acids. The TCR comes from a man younger than 35 who had mild COVID-19 (a few samples of this study predate the infection). Cell type and time point are not known. The chain recombines TRBV20-1 with TRBJ1-4; no clear D. Sequencing was performed on PBMCs or a T cell subset sorted from them (not recorded which). The CDR3 sequence is CSARDWGGLGEKLFF. Here the CDR3 DNA reads TGCAGTGCTAGAGATTGGGGAGGGTTGGGTGAAAAACTGTTTTTT.